Sequencing of this T cell receptor (beta chain) was carried out in a study of shared clonotypes between healthy human individuals. Study observations and caveats: Generation probabilities were higher for clonotypes shared across all four sorted-subset donors than for unshared ones.

CD45RO-negative CD8 cells positively selected for CCR7 made up the naive population, which excluded terminally differentiated effector memory CD45RA+ cells. Profiling relied on immunoSEQ multiplex PCR, and the TCRdb table lists in-frame clones only, not all of them. The sample holds around 2,000,000 clones; approximately 95% are singletons and the top ten take less than 1.5%. This CDR3 is built from 11 residues. CDR1 is MDHEN and CDR2 is SYDVKM in the germline V gene. V was pared by 3 bases and J by 16 bases, with 10 bases between. Remarks on this clone: The antigen is undetermined.

The sequencing input was naive CD8+ T cells sorted from blood. The sequence was obtained from a man aged 18 to 30 in good health. The chain combines TRBV28 with TRBJ1-6, with no clear D. CDR3 DNA sequence: TGTGCCAGCAGTTTGAGTGGTGAGCTCCACTTT. Translation: CASSLSGELHF.